This T cell receptor (beta chain) was retrieved from a study of graft-versus-host responses after intestinal transplantation (dated by TCRdb to the early 2020s). For the wider study: Recipients received multivisceral, liver-intestinal, or isolated intestinal transplants. The cohort enrolled some 24 intestinal transplant recipients, one of whom was a retransplant, and a few patients without pretransplant specimens were excluded. Instead of going to the commercial service, samples from a few later patients were sequenced in-house on an Illumina MiSeq and processed with MiXCR. After intestinal transplantation, graft-versus-host and host-versus-graft alloreactive T cell clones in the graft, circulation and bone marrow were tracked using bulk TCR-beta CDR3 sequencing. To identify alloreactive clones, pre-transplant mixed lymphocyte reaction products were sequenced and then compared with unstimulated pre-transplant donor and recipient T cells. Every recipient was given anti-thymocyte globulin induction, followed by around three years of maintenance tacrolimus and steroids. Donor T cell macrochimerism was defined as a peak of at least 4% donor T cells among recipient peripheral blood mononuclear cells.

A note on this clone: There is no known antigen for this receptor. No qualities accompany the bases; no much larger clone lies one base away.

Libraries were made using the immunoSEQ multiplex PCR assay. For most patients, genomic DNA was isolated with the Qiagen DNeasy Blood and Tissue Kit and sent frozen to Adaptive Biotechnologies for TCR sequencing. Adaptive Biotechnologies carried out high-throughput TCR-beta CDR3 sequencing of genomic DNA for most patients. In the source study's methods: Adaptive's ImmunoSEQ software was the source of the TCR sequencing data for 18 patients, while a few other patients were processed with MiXCR and VDJtools. CD4 versus CD8 sorting errors were corrected by removing sequences found in both subsets at a frequency ratio below 5:1. Because the origin of CDR3 nucleotide sequences shared between donor and recipient could not be assigned, those sequences were removed. Alloreactive clones required at least 2-fold expansion over unstimulated cells and minimum CFSE-low frequency of 0.002% (template counts) or 0.001% (read counts). Mappable clones were those detected in sequenced pre-transplant spleen, lymph node, or MLR CFSE-low populations of the donor or recipient. The cumulative frequency of alloreactive clones was calculated as a percentage of all sequences, weighted by copy number. In its TCRdb copy, this immuneACCESS table keeps in-frame sequences only and misses some clones. Where compared with another copy, unresolved V genes explain less than half of these, and the others have no known cause. V and J calls plus clone size are reproduced from that table; the DNA served to infer D and trimming. The sample yields 90,000 to 150,000 clones; around 93% were counted once. More than 0.095% of the sample is held by the ten biggest clonotypes.

The cysteine opens and the phenylalanine closes a CDR3 of 16 amino acids. The retained sequence is limited to the CDR3, 48 bases, with the frame set at the first base. CDR1 and CDR2 are read off the germline V gene as KGHSH and LQKENI. V and J are truncated by 0 bases and 3 bases respectively, leaving an intervening sequence of 14 bases. The full study reports these points: The relatively low number and heterogeneity of intestinal transplant patients limited the conclusions. GvH clones turned up in recipient bone marrow, with some appearing earlier in ileal mucosa or blood, a pattern consistent with an intestinal mucosal origin. In patients with donor T cell macrochimerism, the allografts had high GvH to HvG T cell clonal ratios. Early after transplant, peak levels of circulating GvH clones were associated with declines in HvG clones.

The time point label, read with the paper, signifies: cells obtained before transplantation from donor or recipient. CD3+CD4+ and CD3+CD8+ populations were FACS-sorted from unstimulated pre-transplant donor and recipient cells taken from spleen or lymph nodes. Material: unstimulated CD4+ T cells sorted from spleen or lymph node cells, obtained before intestinal transplant. The chain employs TRBV18 and TRBJ2-5; the D segment could be TRBD1, given 5 matching bases. This clonotype originated in a human donor who received an intestinal transplant. The DNA reads TGTGCCAGCTCACCACCCAGGACAAGCAGTGAAGAGACCCAGTACTTC. Its product reads: CASSPPRTSSEETQYF.